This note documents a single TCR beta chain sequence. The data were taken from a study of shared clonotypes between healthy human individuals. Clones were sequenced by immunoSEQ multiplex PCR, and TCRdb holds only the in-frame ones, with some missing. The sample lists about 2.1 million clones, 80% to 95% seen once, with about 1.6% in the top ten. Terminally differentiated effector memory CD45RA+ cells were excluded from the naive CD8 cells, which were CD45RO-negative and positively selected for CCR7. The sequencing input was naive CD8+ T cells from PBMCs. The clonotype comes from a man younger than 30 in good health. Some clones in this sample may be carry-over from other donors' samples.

The CDR3 DNA follows: TGTGCCAGCATGGAGACAGGCAACTATGGCTACACCTTC. Its protein product is CASMETGNYGYTF. The chain combines TRBV5-6 with TRBJ1-2; D perhaps matches TRBD1 (6 bases). From germline, CDR1 is SGHDT and CDR2 YYEEEE. There are 13 residues in the CDR3. V lost 6 bases and J lost 2, with 11 bases in between.